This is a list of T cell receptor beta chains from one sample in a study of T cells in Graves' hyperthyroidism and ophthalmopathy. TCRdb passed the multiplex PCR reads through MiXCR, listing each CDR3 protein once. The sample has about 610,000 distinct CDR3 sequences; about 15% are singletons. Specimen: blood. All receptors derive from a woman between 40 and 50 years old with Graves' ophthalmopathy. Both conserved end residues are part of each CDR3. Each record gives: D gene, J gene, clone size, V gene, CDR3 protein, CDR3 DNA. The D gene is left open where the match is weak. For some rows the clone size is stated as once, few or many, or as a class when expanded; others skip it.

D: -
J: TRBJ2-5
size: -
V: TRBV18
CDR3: CASSPPGTQETQYF
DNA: TGTGCCAGCTCACCACCAGGGACTCAAGAGACCCAGTACTTC

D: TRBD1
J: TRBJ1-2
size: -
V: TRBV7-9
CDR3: CASSLGQVDTF
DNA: TGTGCCAGCAGCCTGGGACAGGTTGACACCTTC

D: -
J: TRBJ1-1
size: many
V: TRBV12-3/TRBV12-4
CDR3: CASILGVNTEAFF
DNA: TGTGCCAGCATCCTAGGGGTGAACACTGAAGCTTTCTTT

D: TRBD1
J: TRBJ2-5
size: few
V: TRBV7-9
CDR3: CASSLGGDSAQETQYF
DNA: TGTGCCAGCAGCTTAGGAGGGGACAGCGCCCAAGAGACCCAGTACTTC

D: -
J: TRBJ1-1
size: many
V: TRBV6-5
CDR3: CASSYGRVSTEAFF
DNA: TGTGCCAGCAGTTATGGCAGGGTAAGCACTGAAGCTTTCTTT

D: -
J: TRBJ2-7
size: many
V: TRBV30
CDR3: CAWSVGGYEQYF
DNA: TGTGCCTGGAGTGTAGGGGGATACGAGCAGTACTTC

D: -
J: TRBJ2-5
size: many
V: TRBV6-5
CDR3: CASSYSRTVQETQYF
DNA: TGTGCCAGCAGTTACTCGCGGACAGTCCAAGAGACCCAGTACTTC

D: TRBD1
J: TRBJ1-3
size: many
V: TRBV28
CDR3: CASSLGQGNTIYF
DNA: TGTGCCAGCAGTTTGGGACAGGGAAACACCATATATTTT

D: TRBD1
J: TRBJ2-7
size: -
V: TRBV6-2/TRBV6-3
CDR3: CASSYRTDRGNYEQYF
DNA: TGTGCCAGCAGTTATCGAACGGACAGGGGGAACTACGAGCAGTACTTC

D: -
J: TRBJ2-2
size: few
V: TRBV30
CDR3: CAGGYGELFF
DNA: TGTGCCGGAGGATACGGGGAGCTGTTTTTT

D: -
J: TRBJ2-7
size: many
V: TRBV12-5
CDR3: CASGPGGAVEQYF
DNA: TGTGCTAGTGGCCCGGGCGGTGCCGTCGAGCAGTACTTC

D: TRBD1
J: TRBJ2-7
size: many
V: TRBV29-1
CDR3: CSVAGTGGLYEQYF
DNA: TGCAGCGTTGCCGGGACAGGGGGCCTCTACGAGCAGTACTTC

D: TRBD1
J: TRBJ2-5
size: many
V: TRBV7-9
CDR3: CASSEFVRTGGETQYF
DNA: TGTGCCAGCAGCGAGTTTGTCCGGACAGGGGGAGAGACCCAGTACTTC

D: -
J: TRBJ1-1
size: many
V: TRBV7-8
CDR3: CASSSDRYNTEAFF
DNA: TGTGCCAGCAGCTCGGATAGATATAACACTGAAGCTTTCTTT

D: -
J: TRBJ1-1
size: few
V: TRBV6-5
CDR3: CASSYHGGRVDTEAFF
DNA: TGTGCCAGCAGTTACCACGGGGGCAGGGTCGACACTGAAGCTTTCTTT

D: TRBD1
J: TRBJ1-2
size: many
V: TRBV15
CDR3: CATSRGTGFTYGYTF
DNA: TGTGCCACCAGCAGAGGGACAGGGTTTACGTATGGCTACACCTTC

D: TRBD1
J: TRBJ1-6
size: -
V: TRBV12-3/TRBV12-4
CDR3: CASTGQGGSSPLHF
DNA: TGTGCCAGCACCGGACAGGGGGGATCTTCACCCCTCCACTTT

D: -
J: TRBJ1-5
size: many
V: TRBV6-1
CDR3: CASSEWGSNQPQHF
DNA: TGTGCCAGCAGTGAATGGGGTAGCAATCAGCCCCAGCATTTT

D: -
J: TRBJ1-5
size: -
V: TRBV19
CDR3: CASRAQGFAHQPQHF
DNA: TGTGCCAGTAGGGCACAGGGTTTCGCGCATCAGCCCCAGCATTTT

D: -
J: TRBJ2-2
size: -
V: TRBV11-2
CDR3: CASSMGTITSYTGELFF
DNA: TGTGCCAGCAGCATGGGGACAATAACTTCCTACACCGGGGAGCTGTTTTTT

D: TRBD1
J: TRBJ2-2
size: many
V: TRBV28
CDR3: CASSLPDRSRELFF
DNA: TGTGCCAGCAGTTTACCGGACAGGAGCCGGGAGCTGTTTTTT

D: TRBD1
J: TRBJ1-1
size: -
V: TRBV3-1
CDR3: CASSQGDSRARNTEAFF
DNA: TGTGCCAGCAGCCAAGGGGACAGCAGGGCACGGAACACTGAAGCTTTCTTT

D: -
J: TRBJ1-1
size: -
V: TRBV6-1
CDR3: CASSRGGMANTEAFF
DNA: TGTGCCAGCAGCCGAGGGGGGATGGCGAACACTGAAGCTTTCTTT

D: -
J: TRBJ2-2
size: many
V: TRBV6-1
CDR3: CASNRDLSTGELFF
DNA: TGTGCCAGCAACCGGGACCTTTCCACCGGGGAGCTGTTTTTT

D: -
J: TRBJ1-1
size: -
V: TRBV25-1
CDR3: CASSDLSEADTEAFF
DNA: TGTGCCAGCAGTGATCTCTCGGAGGCGGACACTGAAGCTTTCTTT

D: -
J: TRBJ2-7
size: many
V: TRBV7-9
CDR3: CASSSEGGAVYEQYF
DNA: TGTGCCAGCAGCTCTGAAGGGGGGGCCGTTTACGAGCAGTACTTC

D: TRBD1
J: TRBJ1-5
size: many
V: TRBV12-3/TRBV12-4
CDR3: CASSFQGAYQPQHF
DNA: TGTGCCAGCAGTTTTCAGGGGGCCTATCAGCCCCAGCATTTT

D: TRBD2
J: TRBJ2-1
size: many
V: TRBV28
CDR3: CASRRGGLAGGNEQFF
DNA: TGTGCCAGCAGGAGAGGGGGACTAGCGGGGGGCAATGAGCAGTTCTTC

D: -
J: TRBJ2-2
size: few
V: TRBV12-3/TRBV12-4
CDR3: CASRSRDKNTGELFF
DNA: TGTGCCAGCAGAAGCCGGGACAAGAACACCGGGGAGCTGTTTTTT

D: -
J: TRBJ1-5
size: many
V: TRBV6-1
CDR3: CASSGRTFNQPQHF
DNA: TGTGCCAGCAGTGGTCGGACATTCAATCAGCCCCAGCATTTT

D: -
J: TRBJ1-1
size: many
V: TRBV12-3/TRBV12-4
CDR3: CASTRRGDTEAFF
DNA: TGTGCCAGCACCCGCAGGGGCGATACTGAAGCTTTCTTT

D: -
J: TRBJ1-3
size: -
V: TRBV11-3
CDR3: CASSPLGVTGNTIYF
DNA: TGTGCCAGCAGCCCCCTTGGGGTTACTGGAAACACCATATATTTT

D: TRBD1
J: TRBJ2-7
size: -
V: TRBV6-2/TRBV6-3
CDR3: CASSYPPGQATYEQYF
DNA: TGTGCCAGCAGTTACCCTCCGGGACAGGCCACCTACGAGCAGTACTTC

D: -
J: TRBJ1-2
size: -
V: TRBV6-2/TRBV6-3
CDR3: CASRPLQGYYGYTF
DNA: TGTGCCAGCAGGCCACTACAGGGATACTATGGCTACACCTTC

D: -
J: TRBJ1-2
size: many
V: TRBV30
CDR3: CARSVSGATHYGYTF
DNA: TGTGCCCGGAGTGTAAGCGGGGCGACACACTATGGCTACACCTTC

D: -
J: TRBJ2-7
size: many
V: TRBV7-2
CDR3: CASSFVLGEYEQYF
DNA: TGTGCCAGCAGCTTTGTTTTGGGGGAGTACGAGCAGTACTTC

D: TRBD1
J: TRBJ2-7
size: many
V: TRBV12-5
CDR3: CASGLGRTGGNEQYF
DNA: TGTGCTAGTGGTTTGGGTCGGACAGGGGGTAACGAGCAGTACTTC

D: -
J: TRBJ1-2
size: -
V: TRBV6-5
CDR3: CASSYSISQSNYGYTF
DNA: TGTGCCAGCAGTTACTCGATTAGCCAGTCTAACTATGGCTACACCTTC

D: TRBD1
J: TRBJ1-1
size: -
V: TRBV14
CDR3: CASSHGTARTTEAFF
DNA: TGTGCCAGCAGCCACGGGACAGCCCGTACCACTGAAGCTTTCTTT

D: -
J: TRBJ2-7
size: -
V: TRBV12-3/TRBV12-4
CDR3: CASSLSDSHEQYF
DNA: TGTGCCAGCAGTTTGTCTGACTCTCACGAGCAGTACTTC